The 10 T cell receptor beta chains reported below all come from one sample, sequenced in a study of blood T cell repertoires in COVID-19 (dated by TCRdb to the early 2020s). The library was prepared using the immunoSEQ multiplex PCR assay. The source is immuneACCESS, and TCRdb retained only in-frame sequences with V and J called. Part of the clones is not carried over; for the studies checked, unresolved V genes explain less than half of this, and the remainder is unexplained. The sample has around 230,000 clones on record, 84% of them singletons. The ten most abundant clones make up around 2.5% of the sample. The sequenced sample was peripheral blood. These receptors originate from a man aged 35 to 55 who had recovered from COVID-19.

V usage is TRBV5-1 and J usage is TRBJ2-5; TRBD2 matches 8 bases. The CDR3 runs 13 residues. Germline loops: CDR1 SGHRS, CDR2 YFSETQ. The V gene end was trimmed by 5 bases and the J gene end by 4 bases; junction bases not matched to a gene: 4. The CDR3 coding sequence is TGCGCCAGCAGGAGCGGGAGACGAGAGACCCAGTACTTC. Protein product: CASRSGRRETQYF.

V is TRBV6-1 and J is TRBJ1-1; D is possibly TRBD1 (5 bases). The V gene's germline CDR1 is MNHNS and CDR2 SASEGT. The germline V and J ends were trimmed by 7 bases and 5 bases, with 14 bases remaining between them. The CDR3 spans 13 residues. CDR3 DNA: TGTGCCAGCATTACGGTGGGGGGTACTGAAGCTTTCTTT. The encoded protein is CASITVGGTEAFF.

About this clone itself: Germline is not matched at one junction end, which may reflect a read error. The CDR3 loop reads CAWTTGLSSGNTIYF. In DNA, the CDR3 is TGTGCGTGGACGACAGGATTGAGCTCTGGAAACACCATATATTTT. The chain is built from TRBV30 and TRBJ1-3, with D possibly TRBD1 on 6 matching bases. The germline CDR1 and CDR2 sequences are GTSNPN and SVGIG (reference sequence). The CDR3 length is 15 residues.

The chain links TRBV4-1 to TRBJ2-2; 7 bases align to TRBD1. CDR1 is MGHRA, CDR2 YSYEKL, per germline. The CDR3 is made up of 13 amino acids. J gave up 9 bases and V 3 bases, and 4 bases lay outside the gene matches. The chain's CDR3 is CASSHPGQRELFF. The CDR3 DNA reads TGCGCCAGCAGCCATCCGGGACAGAGGGAGCTGTTTTTT.

CDR3 DNA sequence: TGTGCCAGCAGCTTAGTGGTTAGCTCCTACAATGAGCAGTTCTTC. It encodes CASSLVVSSYNEQFF. The J gene is TRBJ2-1, the V gene TRBV7-2; D unclear. V was cut by 1 base and J by 0 bases, with 7 bases left in between. The germline CDR1 and CDR2 sequences are SGHTA and FQGNSA. The length of the CDR3 is 15 residues.

J is TRBJ2-2 and V is TRBV4-1, with TRBD1 identical over 7 bases. The CDR3 is made up of 16 amino acids. V gave up 3 bases and J gave up 0 bases; unmatched junction bases: 4. Germline values: CDR1 MGHRA, CDR2 YSYEKL. The CDR3 nucleotides are TGCGCCAGCAGCCACGGAGGACAGGCGAACACCGGGGAGCTGTTTTTT. As protein: CASSHGGQANTGELFF.

This chain links TRBV6-5 with TRBJ1-4, with 8 bases fitting TRBD1. This CDR3 has 14 amino acids. Germline CDR1 is MNHEY and CDR2 is SVGAGI. The ends lost 5 bases at V and 3 bases at J; junction bases unmatched: 2. The CDR3: CASSPTGANEKLFF. DNA for the CDR3: TGTGCCAGCAGTCCGACAGGGGCTAATGAAAAACTGTTTTTT.

The gene calls are TRBV5-1 and TRBJ2-5, with D possibly matching TRBD2 (5 bases). V was trimmed by 0 bases and J by 4 bases, leaving 10 bases between them. The CDR3 has 14 amino acids. CDR1 and CDR2 (germline): SGHRS, YFSETQ. CDR3 sequence: CASSLEGGRETQYF. CDR3 nucleotide sequence: TGCGCCAGCAGCTTGGAGGGTGGGAGAGAGACCCAGTACTTC.

The CDR3 protein is CASSRGLAGGQYF. The CDR3 DNA is TGTGCCAGCTCACGGGGACTAGCGGGAGGGCAGTATTTT. The J gene is TRBJ2-3, the V gene TRBV12-3 or TRBV12-4; TRBD2 agrees at 15 bases. CDR3 size: 13 residues. The J segment lost 11 bases and the V segment lost 8 bases, leaving 5 bases of the junction unmatched.

The sample holds one count of this clone. The chain couples TRBV29-1 to TRBJ1-1; D is undetermined. V lost 3 bases and J 0 bases, leaving 2 bases between the germline ends. This CDR3 comprises 11 residues. Germline V CDR1 and CDR2: SQVTM, ANQGSEA. The chain's CDR3 is CSVDMNTEAFF. CDR3 DNA: TGCAGCGTTGACATGAACACTGAAGCTTTCTTT.